This TCR beta chain was sequenced during a study of a mutant IDH1 vaccine in newly diagnosed glioma. Points on this clone: Its antigen is currently unknown.

Produced via immunoSEQ multiplex PCR; TCRdb's table is partial and in-frame only. The sample lists over 80,000 clones, roughly four fifths occurring once. This CDR3 region has 15 residues. V shed 3 bases and J shed 2 bases, with 13 bases lying between them. Germline assignment: CDR1 LNHDA and CDR2 SQIVND (reference sequence). As for time point: week 47, end of study. Mutant IDH1 20-mer peptide, at 300 ug, made up each vaccine dose, with topical imiquimod. The astrocytomas were IDH1-mutant, ATRX-negative, and WHO grade 3 or 4. The starting material was PBMCs, obtained from a glioma patient whose treatment included an IDH1 peptide vaccine. V gene TRBV19 combines with J gene TRBJ1-2; a possible D gene is TRBD1 (6 bases). The clonotype was recovered from a man aged 35 to 55 with glioma. The CDR3 region is CASSMSRGRNYGYTF. The CDR3 bases are TGTGCCAGTAGTATGTCCAGGGGAAGGAACTATGGCTACACCTTC.